The 5 T cell receptor beta chains below all came from one sample that was sequenced in a study of CD8+CD57+ T cells in acquired aplastic anemia. TCR beta VDJ and CDR3 profiling used genomic DNA as template. TCRdb redid the calling of the reads with MiXCR, one entry per CDR3 protein. Seen here are fewer than 250,000 distinct CDR3 sequences, approximately 45% observed once, and the top ten hold over 7.5%. Those patients picked for sequencing had displayed CD8+CD57+ cell expansion on flow cytometry. The sample taken for sequencing was sorted CD4+, CD8+, or CD8+CD57+ T cells (not recorded which) from PBMCs. The receptors were sampled from a human donor with aplastic anemia.

This clonotype was seen repeatedly, ten times or more. The rearrangement links TRBV20-1 to TRBJ2-1; 9 bases fit TRBD2. The CDR3 has 15 amino acids. V was clipped by 1 base and J by 8 bases; unmatched bases: 9. Germline V gives CDR1 DFQATT, CDR2 SNEGSKA (reference sequence). The CDR3 is CSARGERLAGYEQFF. The CDR3 region has the DNA TGCAGTGCTAGAGGGGAGCGGCTAGCGGGGTATGAGCAGTTCTTC.

This clonotype turned up a few times. The V call is TRBV20-1, the J call TRBJ2-5; 9 bases fit TRBD2. Per the germline V gene, CDR1 is DFQATT and CDR2 is SNEGSKA (reference sequence). The CDR3 has 16 amino acids. The ends lost 0 bases at V and 0 bases at J; junction bases unmatched: 5. In DNA form, the CDR3 reads TGCAGTGCTAGAGATTTGGCGGGGGGGTACCAAGAGACCCAGTACTTC. The encoded protein is CSARDLAGGYQETQYF.

This clonotype was found once. J is TRBJ1-6 and V is TRBV7-3; 7 positions match TRBD1. Germline V gene data show CDR1 as SGHTA and CDR2 as FQGTGA. The junction had 12 bases not matched to a gene; V was cut back by 5 bases and J by 8 bases. This CDR3 is 16 amino acids long. CDR3 loop: CASSADRDGYDSPLHF. CDR3 in DNA: TGTGCCAGCAGCGCCGACAGGGATGGATATGATTCACCCCTCCACTTT.

The chain recombines TRBV7-3 with TRBJ2-2; D is uncertain. Per the germline V gene, CDR1 is SGHTA and CDR2 is FQGTGA. The CDR3 has 16 amino acids. V lost 1 base, J lost 0 bases, and 9 bases lay in between. CDR3 residues: CASSLNPGANTGELFF. In DNA form, the CDR3 reads TGTGCCAGCAGCTTAAACCCAGGCGCGAACACCGGGGAGCTGTTTTTT.

The J gene is TRBJ1-5, the V gene TRBV7-9; D may be TRBD1 (5 bases). Germline CDR1 SEHNR, CDR2 FQNEAQ (reference sequence). This CDR3 is 16 amino acids long. With 5 bases removed from V and 7 bases from J, the gap between germline ends came to 21 bases. CDR3 DNA sequence: TGTGCCAGCAGCCCGGGTTCAGGGAACAGGTTACAGCCCCAGCATTTT. Protein: CASSPGSGNRLQPQHF.